These T cell receptor beta chains were read from a single sample in a study of siplizumab effects on memory and regulatory T cells. Libraries were prepared by immunoSEQ multiplex PCR; TCRdb keeps only in-frame clonotypes and omits some of them. The profile covers tens of thousands of clones, with over 85% appearing a single time and 30% to 40% taken by the ten largest. The sample consisted of CD8+ T cells sorted from blood. Receptor source: a human donor in good health. Both conserved end residues are part of each CDR3. A D gene is named only where the DNA matches it firmly. Clone size is given for some rows only: seen once, a few or many times, or a class if the clone is expanded.

>TRBV5-4|.|TRBJ1-6|TRBD1|15
CASSAGQGQTFPLHF
TGTGCCAGCAGCGCCGGACAGGGCCAAACGTTCCCCCTCCACTTT
>TRBV5-1|.|TRBJ2-5|.|16
CASSNLTGVNQETQYF
TGCGCCAGCAGCAACCTAACGGGAGTGAATCAAGAGACCCAGTACTTC
>TRBV5-4|.|TRBJ2-1|.|12
CASSSLGHEQFF
TGTGCCAGCAGCTCCCTTGGACATGAGCAGTTCTTC
>TRBV28|.|TRBJ2-3|.|16
CASSTLFGGFTDTQYF
TGTGCCAGCAGCACCCTCTTTGGGGGTTTCACAGATACGCAGTATTTT
>TRBV25-1|.|TRBJ2-1|TRBD1|14
CASSPRDSYNEQFF
TGTGCCAGCAGTCCCCGGGACAGCTACAATGAGCAGTTCTTC
>TRBV6-5|.|TRBJ1-2|.|11
CASSTAGGYTF
TGTGCCAGCAGTACCGCAGGCGGCTACACCTTC
>TRBV7-3|.|TRBJ1-3|TRBD1|15
CASSLSGGYGNTIYF
TGTGCCAGCAGCTTATCAGGGGGCTACGGAAACACCATATATTTT
>TRBV7-9|once|TRBJ2-2|.|14
CASSSPRGTGELFF
TGTGCCAGCAGCTCGCCCCGTGGAACCGGGGAGCTGTTTTTT
>TRBV30|.|TRBJ1-4|.|14
CAWRQVATNEKLFF
TGTGCCTGGAGACAGGTTGCAACTAATGAAAAACTGTTTTTT
>TRBV6-5|.|TRBJ1-1|.|14
CASYLSGPNTEAFF
TGTGCCAGCTATCTATCTGGGCCCAACACTGAAGCTTTCTTT
>TRBV19|.|TRBJ2-7|TRBD1|14
CASSRTRGFDEQYF
TGTGCCAGTAGTAGGACCAGGGGGTTCGACGAGCAGTACTTC
>TRBV28|.|TRBJ1-1|TRBD1|15
CASSLRQGLGTEAFF
TGTGCCAGCAGTCTCAGACAGGGTTTAGGCACTGAAGCTTTCTTT
>TRBV7-9|.|TRBJ1-2|.|13
CASSFDLNYGYTF
TGTGCCAGCAGCTTCGACCTTAACTATGGCTACACCTTC
>TRBV14|once|TRBJ2-7|.|13
CASSQGPLSEQYF
TGTGCCAGCAGCCAAGGACCGTTGAGCGAGCAGTACTTC
>TRBV5-8|.|TRBJ2-1|.|12
CASSWDVNEQFF
TGTGCCAGCAGCTGGGACGTCAATGAGCAGTTCTTC
>TRBV9|.|TRBJ1-2|TRBD1|18
CASSANTGQGVRNYGYTF
TGTGCCAGCAGCGCAAATACGGGACAGGGCGTGAGAAACTATGGCTACACCTTC